This entry is about one TCR beta chain. J was trimmed by 8 bases and V by 0 bases; bases with no gene match: 17. The V gene's germline CDR1 is SGHNT and CDR2 YENEEA. The CDR3 spans 18 residues. This sample stems from a study of T cell responses to AZD1222 COVID-19 vaccine. Clones were sequenced by immunoSEQ multiplex PCR, and TCRdb holds only the in-frame ones, with some missing. The table has some 140,000 clones, 80% to 90% seen once; the top ten hold 5% to 6.5%. This TCR came from an adult in good health. The sequenced sample was peripheral blood, obtained on day 0 of AZD1222 vaccination. The chain joins TRBV11-3 to TRBJ1-1; 8 bases line up with TRBD1. The DNA of the CDR3 is TGTGCCAGCAGCTTAGAGCCCATAAACCGACAGGGGCGAACGGAAGCTTTCTTT. Its translation is CASSLEPINRQGRTEAFF.